Shown below are 8 T cell receptor beta chains from a single sample sequenced in a study of cytomegalovirus exposure and HLA in healthy donors. Amplification used 60 Vbeta primers and 13 Jbeta primers. The protocol was immunoSEQ multiplex PCR, while the TCRdb copy is restricted to in-frame clones and leaves out a portion. The sample lists about 190,000 clones; around 80% were seen once. Sequencing was done on a sample of PBMCs. These receptors all come from a man in his forties in good health and CMV-seropositive.

This clone was counted a single time. The V and J genes are TRBV5-6 and TRBJ1-2; the match to TRBD1 covers 9 bases. There are 17 residues in the CDR3. Germline V lookup: CDR1 SGHDT, CDR2 YYEEEE. V shed 0 bases and J 1 base; nucleotides not matched to a gene: 7. The DNA for the CDR3 is TGTGCCAGCAGCTTGGCCGGGGGGACAGGGCTTAACTATGGCTACACCTTC. Protein: CASSLAGGTGLNYGYTF.

The rearrangement uses TRBV11-3 and TRBJ2-7; the D gene is possibly TRBD1 (6 bases). The CDR3 has 13 amino acids. V was trimmed by 5 bases and J by 6 bases, leaving 14 bases between them. Germline lookup yields CDR1 SGHNT and CDR2 YENEEA. DNA of the CDR3: TGTGCCAGCAGCCTGACACAGGGCGGCGAGCAGTACTTC. Amino acid sequence: CASSLTQGGEQYF. The variable domain in full, with the rest retrieved from reference TRBV11-3 and TRBJ2-7, is EAGVVQSPRYKIIEKKQPVAFWCNPISGHNTLYWYLQNLGQGPELLIRYENEEAVDDSQLPKDRFSAERLKGVDSTLKIQPAELGDSAVYLCASSLTQGGEQYFGPGTRLTVT.

The chain joins TRBV7-6 to TRBJ2-1, with D maybe TRBD2 (5 bases). Trimming shortened V by 4 bases and J by 0 bases, and 16 bases separated the two germline ends. Germline V gives CDR1 SGHVS, CDR2 FNYEAQ. The CDR3 consists of 17 residues. CDR3 protein: CASSSPGLGSSYNEQFF. The CDR3 coding sequence is TGTGCCAGCAGCTCCCCAGGTTTGGGGAGCTCCTACAATGAGCAGTTCTTC.

V is TRBV29-1 and J is TRBJ2-2, with TRBD2 matching over 8 bases. V was pared by 4 bases and J by 6 bases, with 4 bases of the junction left unmatched. Germline V gives CDR1 SQVTM, CDR2 ANQGSEA. The CDR3 contains 13 residues. DNA for the CDR3: TGCAGCGTTGCATTCGGGAGGGCCGGGGAGCTGTTTTTT. This translates into CSVAFGRAGELFF.

This clone has a handful of counts. This chain uses TRBV13 with TRBJ2-5; 12 bases agree with TRBD2. The CDR3 consists of 16 residues. Germline assignment: CDR1 PRHDT and CDR2 FYEKMQ (reference sequence). After removal of 5 bases from V and 1 base from J, the junction contained 5 bases not matched to a gene. The CDR3 DNA sequence: TGTGCCAGCAGCACGGGACTAGCGGGTACCCAAGAGACCCAGTACTTC. It codes for CASSTGLAGTQETQYF.

This clone was seen only once. The chain links TRBV9 to TRBJ2-5, with 9 bases fitting TRBD2. CDR1 and CDR2 (germline): SGDLS, YYNGEE. The CDR3 covers 13 residues. V dropped 7 bases and J dropped 5; count of bases not matched to a gene: 6. CDR3 loop: CASGSGSGETQYF. The CDR3 nucleotides read TGTGCCAGCGGTAGCGGGAGTGGGGAGACCCAGTACTTC.

The rearrangement links TRBV6-6 to TRBJ1-5, with D unresolved. Germline V gene data show CDR1 as MNHNY and CDR2 as SVGAGI (reference sequence). The CDR3 has 14 amino acids. Trimming took off 2 bases at V and 2 bases at J, with 7 bases between the two ends. This chain's CDR3 is CASSYVQRNQPQHF. The CDR3 coding sequence is TGTGCCAGCAGTTACGTACAGCGCAATCAGCCCCAGCATTTT.

The chain links TRBV6-6 to TRBJ1-2, with 9 bases identical to TRBD1. V shed 7 bases, J shed 8 bases, and the junction held 8 bases outside the gene matches. The CDR3 is made up of 13 amino acids. The germline V gene encodes CDR1 MNHNY and CDR2 SVGAGI (reference sequence). CDR3 in amino acids: CASTQQGAIGYTF. The CDR3 nucleotides read TGTGCCAGCACCCAACAGGGGGCGATCGGCTACACCTTC.